This note documents a single T cell receptor (beta chain) sequence. CDR1 is MDHEN, CDR2 SYDVKM, per germline. V was clipped by 1 base and J by 7 bases; unmatched bases: 5. The CDR3 covers 15 residues. Only in-frame clones appear in the TCRdb table, and some are missing; sequencing was by immunoSEQ multiplex PCR. In the table there are around 300,000 clones, under 90% of which are singletons. This specimen comes from a study of blood T cell repertoires in COVID-19. The genes are TRBV28 and TRBJ1-4; TRBD1 aligns across 8 bases. This sequence originates from a woman in her twenties or thirties with COVID-19, enrolled during active disease. The sample was peripheral blood. The CDR3, as DNA: TGTGCCAGCAGTTTATACCGACAGGGGAGTGAAAAACTGTTTTTT. It yields the protein CASSLYRQGSEKLFF.